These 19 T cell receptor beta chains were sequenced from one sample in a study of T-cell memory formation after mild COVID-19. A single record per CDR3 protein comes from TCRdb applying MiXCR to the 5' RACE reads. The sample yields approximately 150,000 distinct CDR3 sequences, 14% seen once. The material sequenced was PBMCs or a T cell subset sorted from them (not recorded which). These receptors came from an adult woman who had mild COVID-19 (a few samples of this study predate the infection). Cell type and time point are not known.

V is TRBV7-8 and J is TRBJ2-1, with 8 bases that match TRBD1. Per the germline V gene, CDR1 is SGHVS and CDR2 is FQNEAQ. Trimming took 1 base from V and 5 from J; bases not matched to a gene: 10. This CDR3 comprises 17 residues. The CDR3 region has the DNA TGTGCCAGCAGCTTAGATTTATTGGGGACAGGCAACAATGAGCAGTTCTTC. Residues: CASSLDLLGTGNNEQFF. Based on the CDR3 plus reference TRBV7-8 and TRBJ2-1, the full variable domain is GAGVSQSPRYKVAKRGQDVALRCDPISGHVSLFWYQQALGQGPEFLTYFQNEAQLDKSGLPSDRFFAERPEGSVSTLKIQRTQQEDSAVYLCASSLDLLGTGNNEQFFGPGTRLTVL.

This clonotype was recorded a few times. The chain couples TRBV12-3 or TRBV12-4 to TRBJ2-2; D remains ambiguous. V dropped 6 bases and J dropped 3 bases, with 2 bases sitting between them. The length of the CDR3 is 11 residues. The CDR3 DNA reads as TGTGCCAGCAGGTACACCGGGGAGCTGTTTTTT. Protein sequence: CASRYTGELFF.

CDR3: CASAGGTGGSYEQYF. Written as DNA, the CDR3 is TGTGCCAGCGCGGGAGGGACAGGGGGCTCCTACGAGCAGTACTTC. The chain has TRBV6-1 and TRBJ2-7; 11 bases fit TRBD1. V gave up 8 bases and J gave up 0 bases; unmatched junction bases: 6. CDR3 length: 15 amino acids. Germline V gene lookup returns CDR1 MNHNS and CDR2 SASEGT.

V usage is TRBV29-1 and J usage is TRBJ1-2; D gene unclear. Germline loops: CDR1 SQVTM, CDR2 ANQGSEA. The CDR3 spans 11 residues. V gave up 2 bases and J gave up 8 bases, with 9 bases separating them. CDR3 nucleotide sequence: TGCAGCGTTGAATACAGAAGCGGCTACACCTTC. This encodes CSVEYRSGYTF.

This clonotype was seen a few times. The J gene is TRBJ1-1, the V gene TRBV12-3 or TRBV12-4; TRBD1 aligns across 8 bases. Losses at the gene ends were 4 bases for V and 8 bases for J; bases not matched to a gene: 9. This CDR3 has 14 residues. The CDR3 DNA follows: TGTGCCAGCAGTTCCCTCAGGGGGCGAAACGAAGCTTTCTTT. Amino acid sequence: CASSSLRGRNEAFF.

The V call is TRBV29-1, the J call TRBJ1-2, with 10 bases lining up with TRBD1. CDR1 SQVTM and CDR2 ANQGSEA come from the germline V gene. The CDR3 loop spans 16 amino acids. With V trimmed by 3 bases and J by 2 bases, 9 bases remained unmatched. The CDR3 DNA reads TGCAGCGTTGAGGACAGGGGGTCCAGGGCCAACTATGGCTACACCTTC. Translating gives CSVEDRGSRANYGYTF.

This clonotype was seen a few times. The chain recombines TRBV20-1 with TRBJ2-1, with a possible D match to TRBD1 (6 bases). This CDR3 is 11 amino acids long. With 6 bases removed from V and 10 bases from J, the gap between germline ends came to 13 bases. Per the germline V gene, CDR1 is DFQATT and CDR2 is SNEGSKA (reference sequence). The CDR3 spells CSARGWGEQFF. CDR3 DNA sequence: TGCAGTGCAAGGGGGTGGGGGGAGCAGTTCTTC.

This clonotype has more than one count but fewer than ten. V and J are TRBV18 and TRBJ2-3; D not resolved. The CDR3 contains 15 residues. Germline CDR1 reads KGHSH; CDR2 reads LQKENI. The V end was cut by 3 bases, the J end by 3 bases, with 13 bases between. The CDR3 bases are TGTGCCAGCTCACCTACCGTCGTGCGGACAGATACGCAGTATTTT. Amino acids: CASSPTVVRTDTQYF.

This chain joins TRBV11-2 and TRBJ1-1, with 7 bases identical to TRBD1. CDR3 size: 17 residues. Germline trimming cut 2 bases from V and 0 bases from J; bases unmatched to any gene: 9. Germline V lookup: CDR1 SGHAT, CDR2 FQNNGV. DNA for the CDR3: TGTGCCAGCAGCTTACACAGGGGTCCACCCTTGAACACTGAAGCTTTCTTT. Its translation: CASSLHRGPPLNTEAFF.

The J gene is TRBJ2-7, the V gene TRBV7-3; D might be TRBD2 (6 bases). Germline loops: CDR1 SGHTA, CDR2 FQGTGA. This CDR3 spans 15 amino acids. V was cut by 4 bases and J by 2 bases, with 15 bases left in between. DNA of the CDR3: TGTGCCAGCAGCTCAAGGCCGGGACTGGCCTACGAGCAGTACTTC. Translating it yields CASSSRPGLAYEQYF.

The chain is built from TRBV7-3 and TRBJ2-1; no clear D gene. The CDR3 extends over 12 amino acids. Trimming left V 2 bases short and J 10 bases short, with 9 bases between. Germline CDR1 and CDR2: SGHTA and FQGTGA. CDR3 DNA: TGTGCCAGCAGCTTATCTCTAGGAGAGCAGTTCTTC. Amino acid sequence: CASSLSLGEQFF.

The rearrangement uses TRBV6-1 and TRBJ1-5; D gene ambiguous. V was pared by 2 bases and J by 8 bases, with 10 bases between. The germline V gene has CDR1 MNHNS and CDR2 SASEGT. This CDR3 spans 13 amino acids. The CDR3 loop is CASSERELEPQHF. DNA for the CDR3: TGTGCCAGCAGTGAAAGGGAGTTGGAGCCCCAGCATTTT.

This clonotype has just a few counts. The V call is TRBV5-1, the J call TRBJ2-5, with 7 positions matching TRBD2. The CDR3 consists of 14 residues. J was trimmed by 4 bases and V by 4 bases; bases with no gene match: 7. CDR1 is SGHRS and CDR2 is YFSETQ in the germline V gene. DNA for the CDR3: TGCGCCAGCAGCCCTGGACTAGGAGGAGAGACCCAGTACTTC. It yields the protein CASSPGLGGETQYF.

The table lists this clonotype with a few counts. The CDR3 region has the DNA TGTGCCAGCAGCCAAGATCAAACAGAGGGGACACCCCTCCACTTT. Translation gives CASSQDQTEGTPLHF. The genes are TRBV3-1 and TRBJ1-6, with a weak D call TRBD1 (5 bases). Germline CDR1 is LGHDT and CDR2 is YNNKEL (reference sequence). This CDR3 has 15 amino acids. Trimming left V 0 bases short and J 11 bases short, with 14 bases between. The full variable domain, in which reference TRBV3-1 and TRBJ1-6 provide the parts outside the CDR3, is DTAVSQTPKYLVTQMGNDKSIKCEQNLGHDTMYWYKQDSKKFLKIMFSYNNKELIINETVPNRFSPKSPDKAHLNLHINSLELGDSAVYFCASSQDQTEGTPLHFGNGTRLTVT.

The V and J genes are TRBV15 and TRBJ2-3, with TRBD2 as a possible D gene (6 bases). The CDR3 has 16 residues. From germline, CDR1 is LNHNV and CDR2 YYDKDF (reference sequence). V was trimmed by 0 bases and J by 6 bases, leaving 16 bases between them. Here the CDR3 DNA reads TGTGCCACCAGCAGAGATCCAGCGGGTGCGTCGGATACGCAGTATTTT. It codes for CATSRDPAGASDTQYF.

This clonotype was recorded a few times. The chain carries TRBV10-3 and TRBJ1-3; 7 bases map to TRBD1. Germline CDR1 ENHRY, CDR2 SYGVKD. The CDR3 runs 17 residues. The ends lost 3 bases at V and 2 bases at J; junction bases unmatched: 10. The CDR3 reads CAISDLMGQGAGNTIYF. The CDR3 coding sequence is TGTGCCATCAGTGACCTTATGGGTCAGGGGGCTGGAAACACCATATATTTT.

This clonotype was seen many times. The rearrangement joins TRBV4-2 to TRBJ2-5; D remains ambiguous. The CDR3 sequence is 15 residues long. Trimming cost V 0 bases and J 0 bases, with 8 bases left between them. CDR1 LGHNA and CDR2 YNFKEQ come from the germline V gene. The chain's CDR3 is CASSQDWAYQETQYF. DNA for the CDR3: TGTGCCAGCAGCCAAGATTGGGCTTACCAAGAGACCCAGTACTTC.

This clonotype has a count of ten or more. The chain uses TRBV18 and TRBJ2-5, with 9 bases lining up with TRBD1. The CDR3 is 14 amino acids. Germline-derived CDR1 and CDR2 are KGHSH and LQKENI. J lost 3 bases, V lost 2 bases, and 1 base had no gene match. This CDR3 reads CASSPGTGKETQYF. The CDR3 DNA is TGTGCCAGCTCACCAGGGACAGGGAAAGAGACCCAGTACTTC. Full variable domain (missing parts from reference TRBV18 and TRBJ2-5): NAGVMQNPRHLVRRRGQEARLRCSPMKGHSHVYWYRQLPEEGLKFMVYLQKENIIDESGMPKERFSAEFPKEGPSILRIQQVVRGDSAAYFCASSPGTGKETQYFGPGTRLLVL.

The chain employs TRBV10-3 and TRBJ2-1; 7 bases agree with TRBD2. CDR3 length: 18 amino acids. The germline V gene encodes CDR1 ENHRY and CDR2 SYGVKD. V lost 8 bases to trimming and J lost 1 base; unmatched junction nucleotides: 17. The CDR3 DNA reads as TGTGCCATCCTCGACTCAAAGGGCGGGGGAGTATCCTACAATGAGCAGTTCTTC. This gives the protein CAILDSKGGGVSYNEQFF.